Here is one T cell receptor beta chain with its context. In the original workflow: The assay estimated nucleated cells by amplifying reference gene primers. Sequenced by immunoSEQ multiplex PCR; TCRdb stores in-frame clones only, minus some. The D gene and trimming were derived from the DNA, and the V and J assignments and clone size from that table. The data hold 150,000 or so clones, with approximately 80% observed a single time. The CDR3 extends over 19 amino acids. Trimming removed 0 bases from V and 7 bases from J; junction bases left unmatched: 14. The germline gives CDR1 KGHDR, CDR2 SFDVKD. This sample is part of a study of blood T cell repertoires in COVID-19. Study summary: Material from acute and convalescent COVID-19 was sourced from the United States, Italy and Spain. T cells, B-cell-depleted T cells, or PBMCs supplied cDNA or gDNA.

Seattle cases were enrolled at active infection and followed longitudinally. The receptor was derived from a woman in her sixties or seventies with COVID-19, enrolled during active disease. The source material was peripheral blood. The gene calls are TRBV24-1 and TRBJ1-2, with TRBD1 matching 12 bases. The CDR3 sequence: CATSDLRGTGGAIRRGYTF. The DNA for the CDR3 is TGTGCCACCAGTGATTTGCGGGGGACAGGGGGCGCGATCAGACGTGGCTACACCTTC.